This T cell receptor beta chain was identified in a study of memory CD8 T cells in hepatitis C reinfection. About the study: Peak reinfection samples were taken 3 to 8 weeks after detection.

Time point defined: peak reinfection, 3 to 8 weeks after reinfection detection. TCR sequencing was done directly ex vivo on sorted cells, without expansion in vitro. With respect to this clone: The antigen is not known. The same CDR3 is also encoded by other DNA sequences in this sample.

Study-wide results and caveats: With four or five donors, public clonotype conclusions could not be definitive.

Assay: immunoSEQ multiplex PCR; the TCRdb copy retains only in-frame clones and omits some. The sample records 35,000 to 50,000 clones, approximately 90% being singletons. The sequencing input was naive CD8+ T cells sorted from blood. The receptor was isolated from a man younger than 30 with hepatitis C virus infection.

The CDR3 protein is CASSWTGGADYGYTF. CDR3 nucleotides: TGTGCCAGCAGCTGGACGGGGGGCGCGGACTATGGCTACACCTTC. This sequence joins TRBV7-9 and TRBJ1-2; possible D gene TRBD1, 6 bases. This CDR3 contains 15 residues. V shed 4 bases and J shed 3 bases, with 15 bases lying between them. Germline CDR1 and CDR2: SEHNR and FQNEAQ (reference sequence).